This TCR beta chain comes out of a study of blood T cells in healthy people across ages. The length of the CDR3 is 15 residues. Trimming pared 2 bases from V and 7 bases from J, leaving 18 bases between. As for this clonotype: Its antigen is unidentified.

A second PCR of about 7 to 12 cycles used a sample-barcoded 5' primer and a J-beta primer mix. Using its own MiXCR run on the 5' RACE reads, TCRdb lists one record per CDR3 protein. Of 1.5 million to 2 million distinct CDR3 sequences listed, about two fifths are singletons. The donors, aged about 6 to 95, were healthy Caucasians from Russia. The authors isolated at least 7 million PBMCs per sample. Overall study findings and caveats: Possibly confounding the expanded clonotype changes was the fact that donor CMV status was unknown.

This clonotype was sampled from a human donor in good health. The sample was blood. The V and J genes are TRBV12-3 or TRBV12-4 and TRBJ2-7, with D maybe TRBD2 (5 bases). This chain's CDR3 is CASSLSVGKYIEQYF. Here the CDR3 DNA reads TGTGCCAGCAGTTTAAGTGTCGGGAAGTATATTGAGCAGTACTTC.